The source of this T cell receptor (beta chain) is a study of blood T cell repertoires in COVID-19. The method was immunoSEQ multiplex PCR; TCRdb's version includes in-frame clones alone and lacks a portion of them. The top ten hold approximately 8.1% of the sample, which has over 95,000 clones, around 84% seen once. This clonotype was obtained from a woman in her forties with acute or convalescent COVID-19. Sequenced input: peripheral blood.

The chain's CDR3 is CASSQVLETHYYNEQFF. Here the CDR3 DNA reads TGTGCCAGCAGCCAAGTTTTAGAAACTCACTACTACAATGAGCAGTTCTTC. The chain combines TRBV14 with TRBJ2-1; D ambiguous. This CDR3 region has 17 residues. V lost 1 base, J lost 3 bases, and 16 bases lay in between. From germline, CDR1 is SGHDN and CDR2 FVKESK. The whole variable domain, filled in from reference TRBV14 and TRBJ2-1, reads EAGVTQFPSHSVIEKGQTVTLRCDPISGHDNLYWYRRVMGKEIKFLLHFVKESKQDESGMPNNRFLAERTGGTYSTLKVQPAELEDSGVYFCASSQVLETHYYNEQFFGPGTRLTVL.